A single sample gave rise to the 32 T cell receptor beta chains below, sequenced in a study of blood T cell repertoires in COVID-19. Measured with immunoSEQ multiplex PCR; TCRdb has only the in-frame clones, and not every one. The profile shows about 230,000 clones, roughly 84% of them singletons. The specimen sequenced was peripheral blood. The receptors derive from a man aged 40-55 years who had recovered from COVID-19.

This rearrangement joins TRBV4-3 to TRBJ1-6; possibly TRBD1 for D (5 bases). V dropped 0 bases and J dropped 9 bases, with 15 bases sitting between them. The CDR3 consists of 16 residues. Germline-derived CDR1 and CDR2 are LGHNA and YSLEER. The CDR3 DNA reads as TGCGCCAGCAGCCAAGATTCCCAGGGAAATGTTTCACCCCTCCACTTT. It is translated as CASSQDSQGNVSPLHF.

V is TRBV9 and J is TRBJ2-2; the D is unclear. V shed 1 base and J shed 0 bases, with 13 bases lying between them. CDR3 length: 17 residues. The V gene's germline CDR1 is SGDLS and CDR2 YYNGEE. CDR3 nucleotides: TGTGCCAGCAGCGTATCTGCAGTTTCTGCGAACACCGGGGAGCTGTTTTTT. It codes for CASSVSAVSANTGELFF.

The rearrangement joins TRBV30 to TRBJ2-7; a possible D gene is TRBD2 (5 bases). Trimming took off 3 bases at V and 6 bases at J, with 15 bases between the two ends. CDR1 is GTSNPN, CDR2 SVGIG, per germline (reference sequence). The CDR3 runs 13 residues. CDR3: CAWSITGSSEQYF. In nucleotides, the CDR3 is TGTGCCTGGAGCATTACGGGGTCTTCCGAGCAGTACTTC.

The rearrangement uses TRBV27 and TRBJ2-1; 11 positions agree with TRBD1. This CDR3 region has 13 residues. Germline-derived CDR1 and CDR2 are MNHEY and SMNVEV (reference sequence). V lost 0 bases and J lost 14; bases outside the gene matches: 3. CDR3 amino acids: CASSLSRTGGEFF. DNA for the CDR3: TGTGCCAGCAGTTTATCGAGGACAGGGGGCGAGTTCTTC.

Concerning this clone: Compared with germline, one end of the junction differs, possibly owing to a read error. This chain connects TRBV10-3 to TRBJ2-1, with TRBD2 matching over 7 bases. This CDR3 is 15 amino acids long. Germline values: CDR1 ENHRY, CDR2 SYGVKD. The CDR3 DNA follows: TGTGCCATCCGTGATGGGGGGGAGGCTAAGTACGAGCAGTTCTTC. Translated, it gives CAIRDGGEAKYEQFF.

The chain is built from TRBV7-6 and TRBJ2-3; 11 bases match TRBD2. V was clipped by 5 bases and J by 2 bases; unmatched bases: 6. CDR3 length equals 16 residues. From germline, CDR1 is SGHVS and CDR2 FNYEAQ. The CDR3: CASSVPLAGVTDTQYF. CDR3 nucleotides: TGTGCCAGCAGCGTCCCACTAGCGGGAGTCACAGATACGCAGTATTTT.

The table lists this clone with a few counts. The rearrangement joins TRBV19 to TRBJ1-5; D is uncertain. V lost 4 bases to trimming and J lost 7 bases, with 20 bases between them. Germline V lookup: CDR1 LNHDA, CDR2 SQIVND (reference sequence). This CDR3 is 16 amino acids long. CDR3 DNA: TGTGCCAGTAGTACCAGACACACTTCAATTAACCAGCCCCAGCATTTT. Translated, it gives CASSTRHTSINQPQHF.

The chain carries TRBV19 and TRBJ2-5; 7 bases are shared with TRBD2. The CDR3 covers 15 residues. CDR1 LNHDA and CDR2 SQIVND come from the germline V gene (reference sequence). The V and J ends lost 6 bases and 0 bases, in that order; junction bases with no gene match: 7. CDR3 amino acids: CASSPHAGDQETQYF. The CDR3 DNA sequence: TGTGCCAGTAGCCCTCATGCGGGGGACCAAGAGACCCAGTACTTC.

The chain combines TRBV2 with TRBJ2-1; D gene ambiguous. V was pared by 3 bases and J by 6 bases, with 12 bases between. Germline lookup yields CDR1 SNHLY and CDR2 FYNNEI. This CDR3 is 14 amino acids long. Here the CDR3 reads CASSEVSPFNEQFF. In DNA, the CDR3 is TGTGCCAGCAGTGAGGTCAGTCCCTTCAATGAGCAGTTCTTC.

V usage is TRBV5-4 and J usage is TRBJ2-6; possible D gene TRBD2, 6 bases. The CDR3 consists of 16 residues. Germline values: CDR1 SGHNT, CDR2 YYREEE (reference sequence). Trimming took 4 bases from V and 1 from J, leaving 12 bases between them. CDR3 coding DNA: TGTGCCAGCAGCCCCGATGCGGGGTCTGGGGCCAACGTCCTGACTTTC. Its protein is CASSPDAGSGANVLTF. Using reference TRBV5-4 and TRBJ2-6 for the parts outside the CDR3, the full variable domain is ETGVTQSPTHLIKTRGQQVTLRCSSQSGHNTVSWYQQALGQGPQFIFQYYREEENGRGNFPPRFSGLQFPNYSSELNVNALELDDSALYLCASSPDAGSGANVLTFGAGSRLTVL.

J is TRBJ2-1 and V is TRBV7-9; D remains unclear. The V and J ends lost 1 base and 9 bases respectively, with 7 bases between them. The V gene's germline CDR1 is SEHNR and CDR2 FQNEAQ (reference sequence). CDR3 length equals 12 residues. Written as DNA, the CDR3 is TGTGCCAGCAGCTTAGAGAGCATTGAGCAGTTCTTC. Amino acids: CASSLESIEQFF.

This chain connects TRBV7-9 to TRBJ2-7; TRBD1 is a possible D gene (5 bases). The CDR3 extends over 12 amino acids. CDR1 is SEHNR and CDR2 is FQNEAQ in the germline V gene (reference sequence). The germline V and J ends were trimmed by 3 bases and 10 bases, with 13 bases remaining between them. In DNA form, the CDR3 reads TGTGCCAGCAGCTTTGGTGACAGCCCCCAGTACTTC. It specifies CASSFGDSPQYF.

This chain links TRBV7-6 with TRBJ2-2, with D possibly being TRBD1 (5 bases). Trimming shortened V by 5 bases and J by 5 bases, and 24 bases separated the two germline ends. In germline, CDR1 is SGHVS, CDR2 FNYEAQ. The CDR3 is made up of 18 amino acids. CDR3 DNA: TGTGCCAGCAGCCCCCTAATGCGGCCTCAGGGTCCGACCGGGGAGCTGTTTTTT. This codes for CASSPLMRPQGPTGELFF.

CDR3 coding DNA: TGTGCCAGCAGTTTAACGAGAGAGAATCAGTACTTC. Protein: CASSLTRENQYF. The rearrangement joins TRBV12-3 or TRBV12-4 to TRBJ2-7; D is ambiguous. The CDR3 spans 12 residues. Trimming stripped 2 bases from V and 10 bases from J, with 12 bases between.

The rearrangement links TRBV4-2 to TRBJ2-1, with D perhaps matching TRBD1 (5 bases). The CDR3 loop spans 15 amino acids. Trimming removed 1 base at V and 7 bases at J, with 14 bases between. Germline CDR1 reads LGHNA; CDR2 reads YNFKEQ. The DNA for the CDR3 is TGTGCCAGCAGCCAAGTCAGGGCAAAGGGGAATGAGCAGTTCTTC. This encodes CASSQVRAKGNEQFF.

This clone has just one count. The V call is TRBV7-9, the J call TRBJ2-5; 12 nucleotides agree with TRBD2. Trimming cost V 6 bases and J 2 bases; bases outside gene matches: 4. This CDR3 has 15 residues. Germline assignment: CDR1 SEHNR and CDR2 FQNEAQ (reference sequence). The CDR3 spells CASSSSGRVQETQYF. CDR3 DNA: TGTGCCAGCAGTTCTAGCGGGAGGGTACAAGAGACCCAGTACTTC.

The chain couples TRBV6-2 or TRBV6-3 to TRBJ2-5; TRBD1 is a possible D gene (6 bases). V was shortened by 5 bases and J by 2 bases, with 9 bases between the two germline ends. Per the germline V gene, CDR1 is MNHEY and CDR2 is SVGEGT. The CDR3 is 13 amino acids. As DNA, the CDR3 is TGTGCCAGCAGTGAGGACAGACAAGAGACCCAGTACTTC. It is translated as CASSEDRQETQYF.

Notes on this clone: The sample contains more than one DNA sequence encoding this CDR3. The chain has TRBV9 and TRBJ2-3; 11 nucleotides align to TRBD2. The germline gives CDR1 SGDLS, CDR2 YYNGEE. V gave up 0 bases and J gave up 3 bases; unmatched junction bases: 0. This CDR3 is built from 15 residues. The CDR3 spells CASSVGTSGTDTQYF. The CDR3 bases are TGTGCCAGCAGCGTAGGGACTAGCGGGACAGATACGCAGTATTTT.

The chain employs TRBV9 and TRBJ2-7; 11 bases line up with TRBD2. CDR1 SGDLS and CDR2 YYNGEE come from the germline V gene. V lost 0 bases and J lost 4; bases outside the gene matches: 3. CDR3 length: 15 residues. The CDR3 DNA follows: TGTGCCAGCAGCGTAGAACTAGCGGGGGCTTACGAGCAGTACTTC. It codes for CASSVELAGAYEQYF.

The chain recombines TRBV3-1 (or the pseudogene TRBV3-2) with TRBJ1-2; no clear D gene. The CDR3 is 14 residues long. Trimming removed 0 bases from V and 6 bases from J, with 11 bases in between. CDR1 is LGHDT, CDR2 YNNKEL, per germline (reference sequence). The CDR3 coding sequence is TGTGCCAGCAGCCAAGATGGGAGACTCCATGGCTACACCTTC. Protein sequence: CASSQDGRLHGYTF.

This clone was observed a handful of times. In DNA, the CDR3 is TGTGCCAGCTCCCCCTCAGGACAGGTCACCGGGGAGCTGTTTTTT. Translated: CASSPSGQVTGELFF. This chain joins TRBV18 and TRBJ2-2, with 7 bases lining up with TRBD1. Trimming cost V 6 bases and J 4 bases; bases outside gene matches: 8. This CDR3 is built from 15 residues. The germline gives CDR1 KGHSH, CDR2 LQKENI.

This clone occurred a few times. The rearrangement links TRBV2 to TRBJ1-1, with D maybe TRBD1 (5 bases). The ends were cut back, 0 bases at V and 4 bases at J, with 12 bases in the middle. Germline CDR1 SNHLY, CDR2 FYNNEI. This CDR3 has 15 residues. CDR3 residues: CASSEAVAGITEAFF. Here the CDR3 DNA reads TGTGCCAGCAGTGAAGCGGTGGCAGGGATCACTGAAGCTTTCTTT.

This clone has just one count. The genes are TRBV10-3 and TRBJ1-2, with 9 bases matching TRBD1. Germline V CDR1 and CDR2: ENHRY, SYGVKD. The J segment lost 3 bases and the V segment lost 9 bases, leaving 5 bases of the junction unmatched. CDR3 length: 13 amino acids. CDR3 DNA: TGTGCCATGAACCGGGACAGGGACTATGGCTACACCTTC. This codes for CAMNRDRDYGYTF.

The chain employs TRBV28 and TRBJ2-3, with TRBD2 as a possible D gene (5 bases). Germline CDR1 MDHEN, CDR2 SYDVKM. This CDR3 contains 11 residues. V was trimmed by 2 bases and J by 8 bases, leaving 5 bases between them. The CDR3 nucleotides are TGTGCCAGCAGTTTAGGAGGTACGCAGTATTTT. Translated, it gives CASSLGGTQYF.

The V and J genes are TRBV11-3 and TRBJ1-5; TRBD1 might be the D (6 bases). The CDR3 sequence is 12 residues long. CDR1 is SGHNT and CDR2 is YENEEA in the germline V gene. This chain's CDR3 is CYPRTGNQPQHF. Here the CDR3 DNA reads TGTTACCCCAGGACAGGCAATCAGCCCCAGCATTTT.

The chain links TRBV11-2 to TRBJ2-5; 7 bases are a match to TRBD2. V shed 5 bases and J 5 bases; nucleotides not matched to a gene: 5. The length of the CDR3 is 13 residues. The germline V gene encodes CDR1 SGHAT and CDR2 FQNNGV. This chain's CDR3 is CASSPGGGETQYF. The CDR3 region has the DNA TGTGCCAGCAGCCCGGGGGGAGGGGAGACCCAGTACTTC.

The chain is built from TRBV6-5 and TRBJ2-1; 14 nucleotides match TRBD2. This CDR3 contains 15 residues. Germline values: CDR1 MNHEY, CDR2 SVGAGI. V trimming: 6 bases; J trimming: 6 bases; junction bases outside the gene matches: 4. As DNA, the CDR3 is TGTGCCAGCAGGCCCGGACTAGCGGGAGGCAATGAGCAGTTCTTC. Translated, it gives CASRPGLAGGNEQFF.

The gene calls are TRBV12-5 and TRBJ1-4, with D possibly matching TRBD1 (5 bases). There are 17 residues in the CDR3. Germline V gene lookup returns CDR1 LGHNT and CDR2 FRNRAP. V dropped 0 bases and J dropped 3 bases, with 14 bases sitting between them. Here the CDR3 DNA reads TGTGCTAGTGGTTTGGTGCCAGGGACTGCAGCTAATGAAAAACTGTTTTTT. This encodes CASGLVPGTAANEKLFF.

This chain joins TRBV9 and TRBJ1-6, with a tentative D call TRBD1 (6 bases). The V and J ends lost 0 bases and 10 bases respectively, with 8 bases between them. The germline V gene has CDR1 SGDLS and CDR2 YYNGEE. The CDR3 runs to 13 residues. The CDR3 nucleotides read TGTGCCAGCAGCGTAGAGACAGGCTCACCCCTCCACTTT. It codes for CASSVETGSPLHF. Together with reference TRBV9 and TRBJ1-6, the CDR3 gives the full variable domain: DSGVTQTPKHLITATGQRVTLRCSPRSGDLSVYWYQQSLDQGLQFLIQYYNGEERAKGNILERFSAQQFPDLHSELNLSSLELGDSALYFCASSVETGSPLHFGNGTRLTVT.

The chain employs TRBV5-8 and TRBJ2-7, with D unclear. The CDR3 runs to 11 residues. The germline CDR1 and CDR2 sequences are SGHTS and YDEGEE. V was pared by 0 bases and J by 12 bases, with 10 bases between. Written as DNA, the CDR3 is TGTGCCAGCAGCTTGGCCAGACTGATGTACTTC. Translating it yields CASSLARLMYF.

The chain carries TRBV6-5 and TRBJ2-5; TRBD2 matches at 9 bases. From germline, CDR1 is MNHEY and CDR2 SVGAGI. V gave up 3 bases and J gave up 5 bases; unmatched junction bases: 1. The CDR3 length is 13 residues. The CDR3 here is CASSYTSGETQYF. CDR3 nucleotides: TGTGCCAGCAGTTATACTAGCGGGGAGACCCAGTACTTC.

This clone was observed a handful of times. The V and J genes are TRBV10-1 and TRBJ2-7; 15 bases are shared with TRBD2. V lost 0 bases to trimming and J lost 8 bases; unmatched junction nucleotides: 5. The CDR3 runs to 16 residues. The germline V gene has CDR1 WNHNN and CDR2 SYGVQD (reference sequence). As DNA, the CDR3 is TGCGCCAGCAGTGAGTCTCTAGGGACTAGCGGGAGGAAGCAGTACTTC. Translation gives CASSESLGTSGRKQYF.